The present T cell receptor (beta chain) was sequenced within a study of control samples from healthy donors and cancer patients. Profiled with immunoSEQ multiplex PCR; TCRdb holds only in-frame clones, not every one. The table lists fewer than 40,000 clones, approximately 94% of them singletons. The V and J ends lost 0 bases and 1 base respectively, with 8 bases between them. The germline gives CDR1 SGHNT, CDR2 YYREEE (reference sequence). The CDR3 sequence is 15 residues long. What was sequenced was blood. The chain employs TRBV5-4 and TRBJ2-1, with D perhaps matching TRBD2 (6 bases). This sequence was found in a man aged 60-69 years in good health. CDR3 protein: CASSLGGTSYNEQFF. Written as DNA, the CDR3 is TGTGCCAGCAGCTTGGGGGGGACTTCCTACAATGAGCAGTTCTTC.